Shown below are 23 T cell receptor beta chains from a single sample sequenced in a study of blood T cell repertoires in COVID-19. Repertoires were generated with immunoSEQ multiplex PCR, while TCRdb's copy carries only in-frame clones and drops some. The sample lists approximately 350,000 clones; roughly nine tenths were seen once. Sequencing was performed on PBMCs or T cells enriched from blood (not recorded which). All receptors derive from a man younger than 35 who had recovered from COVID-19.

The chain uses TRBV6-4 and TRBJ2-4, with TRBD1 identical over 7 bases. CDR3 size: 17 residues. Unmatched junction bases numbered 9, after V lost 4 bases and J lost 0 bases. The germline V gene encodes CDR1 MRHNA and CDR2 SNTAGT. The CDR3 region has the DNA TGTGCCAGCAGTGGGGACCGGACAGGTAAAGCCAAAAACATTCAGTACTTC. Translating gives CASSGDRTGKAKNIQYF.

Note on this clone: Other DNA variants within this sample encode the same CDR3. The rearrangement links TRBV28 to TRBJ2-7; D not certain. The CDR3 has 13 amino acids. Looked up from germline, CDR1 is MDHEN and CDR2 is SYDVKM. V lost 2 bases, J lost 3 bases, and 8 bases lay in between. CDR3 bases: TGTGCCAGCAGTTTAGTCGGCGGCTACGAGCAGTACTTC. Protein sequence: CASSLVGGYEQYF.

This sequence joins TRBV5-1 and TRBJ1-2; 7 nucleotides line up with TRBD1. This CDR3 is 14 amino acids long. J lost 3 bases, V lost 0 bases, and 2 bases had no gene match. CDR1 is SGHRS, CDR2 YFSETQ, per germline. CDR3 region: CASSLVGGDYGYTF. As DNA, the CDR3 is TGCGCCAGCAGCTTGGTAGGGGGCGACTATGGCTACACCTTC.

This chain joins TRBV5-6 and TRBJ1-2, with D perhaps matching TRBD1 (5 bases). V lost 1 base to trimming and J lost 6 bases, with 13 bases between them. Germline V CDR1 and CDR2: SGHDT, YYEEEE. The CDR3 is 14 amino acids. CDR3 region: CASSLQGGGDGYTF. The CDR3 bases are TGTGCCAGCAGCTTGCAGGGAGGCGGGGATGGCTACACCTTC.

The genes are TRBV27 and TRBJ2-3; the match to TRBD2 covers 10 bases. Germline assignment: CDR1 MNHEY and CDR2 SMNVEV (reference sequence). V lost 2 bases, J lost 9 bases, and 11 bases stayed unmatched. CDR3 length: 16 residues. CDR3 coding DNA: TGTGCCAGCAGTTTAGATCCTGGACTAGCGGACTCAACGCAGTATTTT. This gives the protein CASSLDPGLADSTQYF.

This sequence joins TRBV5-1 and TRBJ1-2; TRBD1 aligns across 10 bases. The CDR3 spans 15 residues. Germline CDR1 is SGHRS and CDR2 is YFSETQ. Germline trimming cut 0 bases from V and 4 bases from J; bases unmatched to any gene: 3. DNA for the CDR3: TGCGCCAGCAGCTTGGGGGACAGGGGAGGCTATGGCTACACCTTC. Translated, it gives CASSLGDRGGYGYTF.

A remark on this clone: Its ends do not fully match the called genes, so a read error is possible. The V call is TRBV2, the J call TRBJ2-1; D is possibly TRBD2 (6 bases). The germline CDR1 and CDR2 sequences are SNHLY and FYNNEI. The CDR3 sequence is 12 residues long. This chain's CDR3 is CASSPTTGEPFF. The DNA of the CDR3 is TGTGCCAGCAGTCCCACCACGGGGGAGCCGTTCTTC.

CDR3 protein: CASSPGTSGTSTDTQYF. The CDR3 coding sequence is TGTGCCAGCAGCCCTGGGACTAGCGGGACTAGCACAGATACGCAGTATTTT. This chain links TRBV11-3 with TRBJ2-3; the match to TRBD2 covers 13 bases. Per the germline V gene, CDR1 is SGHNT and CDR2 is YENEEA. Trimming cost V 5 bases and J 0 bases; bases outside gene matches: 5. This CDR3 spans 17 amino acids.

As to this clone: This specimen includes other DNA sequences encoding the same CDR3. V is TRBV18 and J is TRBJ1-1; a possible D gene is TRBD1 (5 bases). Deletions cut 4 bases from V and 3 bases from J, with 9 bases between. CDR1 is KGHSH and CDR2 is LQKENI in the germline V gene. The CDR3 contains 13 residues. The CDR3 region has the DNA TGTGCCAGCTCACAGGGGAGGGACACTGAAGCTTTCTTT. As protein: CASSQGRDTEAFF.

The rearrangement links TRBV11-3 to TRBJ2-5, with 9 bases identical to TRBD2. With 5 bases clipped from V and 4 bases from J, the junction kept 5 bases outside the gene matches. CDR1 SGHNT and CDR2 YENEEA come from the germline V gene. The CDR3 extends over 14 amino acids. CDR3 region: CASSLQTSGETQYF. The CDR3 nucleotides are TGTGCCAGCAGCCTTCAGACTAGCGGAGAGACCCAGTACTTC.

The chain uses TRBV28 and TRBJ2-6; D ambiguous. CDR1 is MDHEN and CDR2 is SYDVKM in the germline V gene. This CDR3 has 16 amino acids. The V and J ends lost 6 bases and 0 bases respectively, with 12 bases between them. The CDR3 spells CASSPKLYSGANVLTF. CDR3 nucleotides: TGTGCCAGCAGCCCTAAACTCTACTCTGGGGCCAACGTCCTGACTTTC.

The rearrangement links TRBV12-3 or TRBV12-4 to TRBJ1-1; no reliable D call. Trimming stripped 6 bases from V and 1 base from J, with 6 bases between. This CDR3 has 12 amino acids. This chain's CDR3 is CASSRENTEAFF. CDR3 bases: TGTGCCAGCAGCCGGGAGAACACTGAAGCTTTCTTT.

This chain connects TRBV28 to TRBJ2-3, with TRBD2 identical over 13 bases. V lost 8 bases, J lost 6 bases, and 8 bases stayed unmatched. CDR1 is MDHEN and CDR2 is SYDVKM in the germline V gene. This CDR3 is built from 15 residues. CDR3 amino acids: CASGLAGDLGDTQYF. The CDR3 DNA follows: TGTGCCAGCGGACTAGCGGGAGATCTGGGGGATACGCAGTATTTT. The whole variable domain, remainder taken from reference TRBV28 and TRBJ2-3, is DVKVTQSSRYLVKRTGEKVFLECVQDMDHENMFWYRQDPGLGLRLIYFSYDVKMKEKGDIPEGYSVSREKKERFSLILESASTNQTSMYLCASGLAGDLGDTQYFGPGTRLTVL.

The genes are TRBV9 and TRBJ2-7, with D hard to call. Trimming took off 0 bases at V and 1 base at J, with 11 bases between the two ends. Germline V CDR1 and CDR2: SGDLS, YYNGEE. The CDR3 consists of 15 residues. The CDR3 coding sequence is TGTGCCAGCAGCGTAGATAACAGCATGTCCTACGAGCAGTACTTC. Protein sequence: CASSVDNSMSYEQYF.

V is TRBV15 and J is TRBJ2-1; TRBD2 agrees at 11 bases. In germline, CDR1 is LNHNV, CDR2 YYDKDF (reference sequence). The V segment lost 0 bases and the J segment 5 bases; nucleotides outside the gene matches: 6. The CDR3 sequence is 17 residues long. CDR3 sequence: CATSRDQSTSGNNEQFF. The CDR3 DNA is TGTGCCACCAGCAGAGATCAGTCGACTAGCGGGAACAATGAGCAGTTCTTC.

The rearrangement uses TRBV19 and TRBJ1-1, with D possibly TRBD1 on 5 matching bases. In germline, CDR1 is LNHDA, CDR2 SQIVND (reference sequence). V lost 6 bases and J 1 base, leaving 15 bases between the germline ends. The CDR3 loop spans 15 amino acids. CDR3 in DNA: TGTGCCAGTAGCCCCAGTGACAGTCCGAACACTGAAGCTTTCTTT. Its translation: CASSPSDSPNTEAFF. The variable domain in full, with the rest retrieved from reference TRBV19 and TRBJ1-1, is DGGITQSPKYLFRKEGQNVTLSCEQNLNHDAMYWYRQDPGQGLRLIYYSQIVNDFQKGDIAEGYSVSREKKESFPLTVTSAQKNPTAFYLCASSPSDSPNTEAFFGQGTRLTVV.

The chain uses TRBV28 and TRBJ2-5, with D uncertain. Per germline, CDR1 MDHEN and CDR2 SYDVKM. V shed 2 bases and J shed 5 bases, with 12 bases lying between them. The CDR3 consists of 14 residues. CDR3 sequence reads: CASSLPSGGETQYF. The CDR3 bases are TGTGCCAGCAGTTTACCCTCGGGTGGGGAGACCCAGTACTTC.

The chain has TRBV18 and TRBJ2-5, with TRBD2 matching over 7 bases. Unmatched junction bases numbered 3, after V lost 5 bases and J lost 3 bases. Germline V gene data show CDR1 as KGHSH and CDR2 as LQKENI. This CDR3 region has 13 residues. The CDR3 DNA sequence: TGTGCCAGCTCAATCGGGACTAAAGAGACCCAGTACTTC. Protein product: CASSIGTKETQYF.

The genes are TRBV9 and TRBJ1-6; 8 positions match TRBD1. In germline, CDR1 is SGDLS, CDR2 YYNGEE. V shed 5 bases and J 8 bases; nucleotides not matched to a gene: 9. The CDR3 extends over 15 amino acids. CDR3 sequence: CASSRDRGRDSPLHF. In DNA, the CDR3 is TGTGCCAGCAGTCGTGACAGGGGTAGGGATTCACCCCTCCACTTT.

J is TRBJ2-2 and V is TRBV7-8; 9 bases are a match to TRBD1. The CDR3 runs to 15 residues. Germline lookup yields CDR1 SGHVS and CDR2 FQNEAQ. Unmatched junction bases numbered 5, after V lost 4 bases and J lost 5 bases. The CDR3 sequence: CASSSGQGYTGELFF. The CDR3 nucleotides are TGTGCCAGCAGCTCGGGACAGGGTTATACCGGGGAGCTGTTTTTT.

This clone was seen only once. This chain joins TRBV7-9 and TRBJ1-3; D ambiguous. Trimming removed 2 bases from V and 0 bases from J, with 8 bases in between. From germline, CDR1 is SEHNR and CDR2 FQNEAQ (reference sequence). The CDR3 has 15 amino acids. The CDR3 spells CASSLFPNSGNTIYF. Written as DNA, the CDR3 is TGTGCCAGCAGCTTATTTCCTAACTCTGGAAACACCATATATTTT.

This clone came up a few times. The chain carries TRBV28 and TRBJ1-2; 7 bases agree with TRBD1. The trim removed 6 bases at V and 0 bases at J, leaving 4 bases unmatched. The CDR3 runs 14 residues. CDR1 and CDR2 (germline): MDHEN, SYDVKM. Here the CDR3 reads CASSGTAANYGYTF. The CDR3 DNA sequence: TGTGCCAGCAGCGGGACAGCCGCTAACTATGGCTACACCTTC.

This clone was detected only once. CDR3 DNA sequence: TGCGCCAGCAGACAGGGGGGTAGCGCAGATACGCAGTATTTT. Protein: CASRQGGSADTQYF. The chain uses TRBV5-1 and TRBJ2-3; 8 nucleotides align to TRBD1. Germline assignment: CDR1 SGHRS and CDR2 YFSETQ. After removal of 5 bases from V and 4 bases from J, the junction contained 6 bases not matched to a gene. This CDR3 region has 14 residues.